This T cell receptor beta chain was identified in a study of technical replicates of blood from a handful of donors. Germline-derived CDR1 and CDR2 are SGDLS and YYNGEE. The CDR3 is made up of 15 amino acids. V was trimmed by 2 bases and J by 2 bases, leaving 13 bases between them. TCRdb keeps only in-frame clones here, not all; method: immunoSEQ multiplex PCR. The table includes 95,000 to 100,000 clones, approximately 96% detected once. What was sequenced was T cells isolated from PBMCs. This chain uses TRBV9 with TRBJ2-5; tentatively, D is TRBD2 (7 bases). The receptor comes from a human donor in good health. This CDR3 reads CASSVIGGPQETQYF. CDR3 coding DNA: TGTGCCAGCAGCGTCATCGGGGGGCCTCAAGAGACCCAGTACTTC.